The rows below give T cell receptor beta chains drawn from one sample of a study of blood T cell repertoires in COVID-19. Profiling relied on immunoSEQ multiplex PCR, and the TCRdb table lists in-frame clones only, not all of them. The sample holds under 500,000 clones, nearly 90% seen once. Sequencing was done on a sample of PBMCs or T cells enriched from blood (not recorded which). All receptors come from a young woman with acute COVID-19. Both conserved end residues are part of each CDR3. The D gene is left open where the match is weak. A row's size may be missing; if present it is once, few, many or a size class.

d_gene: NA
abundance: NA
v_gene: TRBV4-1
j_gene: TRBJ2-6
CDR3aa: CASSLGAVYSGANVLTF
CDR3nt: TGCGCCAGCAGCCTGGGGGCAGTTTACTCTGGGGCCAACGTCCTGACTTTC

d_gene: NA
abundance: NA
v_gene: TRBV18
j_gene: TRBJ1-1
CDR3aa: CASSATGTGGNTEAFF
CDR3nt: TGTGCCAGCTCAGCAACAGGGACGGGTGGGAACACTGAAGCTTTCTTT

d_gene: TRBD2
abundance: NA
v_gene: TRBV4-2
j_gene: TRBJ2-1
CDR3aa: CASSQSHSGGAFEQFF
CDR3nt: TGTGCCAGCAGCCAAAGCCATAGCGGGGGGGCCTTTGAGCAGTTCTTC

d_gene: TRBD2
abundance: NA
v_gene: TRBV5-1
j_gene: TRBJ2-1
CDR3aa: CASSSTSTEREYNEQFF
CDR3nt: TGCGCCAGCAGCTCCACCAGTACAGAGCGGGAATACAATGAGCAGTTCTTC

d_gene: NA
abundance: NA
v_gene: TRBV27
j_gene: TRBJ2-4
CDR3aa: CASSRADYLAKNIQYF
CDR3nt: TGTGCCAGCAGTCGCGCGGACTACTTAGCCAAAAACATTCAGTACTTC

d_gene: TRBD2
abundance: NA
v_gene: TRBV9
j_gene: TRBJ2-3
CDR3aa: CASSVGLAGLTDTQYF
CDR3nt: TGTGCCAGCAGCGTAGGGCTAGCGGGGCTCACAGATACGCAGTATTTT

d_gene: NA
abundance: NA
v_gene: TRBV15
j_gene: TRBJ1-4
CDR3aa: CATSRAGGASEKLFF
CDR3nt: TGTGCCACCAGCAGAGCGGGGGGCGCTTCGGAAAAACTGTTTTTT

d_gene: NA
abundance: once
v_gene: TRBV13
j_gene: TRBJ2-7
CDR3aa: CASSLARGHLSYEQYF
CDR3nt: TGTGCCAGCAGCTTAGCTAGGGGACACCTCTCCTACGAGCAGTACTTC

d_gene: TRBD1
abundance: NA
v_gene: TRBV5-4
j_gene: TRBJ1-6
CDR3aa: CASSLTGELAPLHF
CDR3nt: TGTGCCAGCAGCTTGACAGGGGAATTGGCACCCCTCCACTTT

d_gene: TRBD1
abundance: NA
v_gene: TRBV6-5
j_gene: TRBJ1-6
CDR3aa: CASSYGQEISPLHF
CDR3nt: TGTGCCAGCAGTTACGGACAGGAGATATCACCCCTCCACTTT